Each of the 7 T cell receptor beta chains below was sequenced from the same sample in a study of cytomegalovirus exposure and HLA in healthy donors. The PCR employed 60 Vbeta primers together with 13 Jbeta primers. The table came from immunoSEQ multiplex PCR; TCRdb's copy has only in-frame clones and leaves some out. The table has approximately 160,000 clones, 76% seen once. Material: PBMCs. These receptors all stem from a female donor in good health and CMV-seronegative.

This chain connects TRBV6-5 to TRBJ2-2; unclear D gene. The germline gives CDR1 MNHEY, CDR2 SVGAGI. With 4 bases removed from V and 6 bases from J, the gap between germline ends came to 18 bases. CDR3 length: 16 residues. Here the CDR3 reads CASSFSAVLRAGELFF. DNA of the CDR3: TGTGCCAGCAGTTTCTCGGCGGTGCTTAGAGCCGGGGAGCTGTTTTTT.

The CDR3 sequence: CASSRRTGKETQYF. The CDR3 DNA is TGTGCCAGTAGCCGACGGACAGGAAAAGAGACCCAGTACTTC. V gene TRBV19 combines with J gene TRBJ2-5; 7 nucleotides agree with TRBD1. Germline V lookup: CDR1 LNHDA, CDR2 SQIVND (reference sequence). Unmatched junction bases numbered 7, after V lost 6 bases and J lost 3 bases. The CDR3 loop spans 14 amino acids.

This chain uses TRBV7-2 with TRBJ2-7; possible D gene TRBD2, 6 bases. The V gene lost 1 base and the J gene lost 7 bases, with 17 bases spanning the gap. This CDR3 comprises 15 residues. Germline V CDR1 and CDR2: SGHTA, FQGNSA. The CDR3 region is CASSLGGDRTKEQYF. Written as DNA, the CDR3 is TGTGCCAGCAGCTTAGGGGGGGACCGCACAAAGGAGCAGTACTTC.

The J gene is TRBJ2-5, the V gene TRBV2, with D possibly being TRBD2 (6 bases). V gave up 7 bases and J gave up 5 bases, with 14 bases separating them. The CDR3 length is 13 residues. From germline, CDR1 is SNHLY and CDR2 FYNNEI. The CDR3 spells CASTRGTGETQYF. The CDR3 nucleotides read TGTGCCAGCACGCGAGGGACTGGGGAGACCCAGTACTTC.

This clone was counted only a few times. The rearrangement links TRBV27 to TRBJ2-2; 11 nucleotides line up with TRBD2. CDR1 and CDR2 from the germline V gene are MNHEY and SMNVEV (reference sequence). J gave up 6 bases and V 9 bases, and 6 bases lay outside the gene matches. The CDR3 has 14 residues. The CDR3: CASSLAGVSGELFF. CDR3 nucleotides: TGTGCCAGTTCACTAGCGGGAGTTTCCGGGGAGCTGTTTTTT.

The CDR3: CASSMNTFIYGYTF. The CDR3 DNA sequence: TGTGCCAGTAGTATGAACACGTTCATCTATGGCTACACCTTC. This chain links TRBV19 with TRBJ1-2; D unclear. The CDR3 loop spans 14 amino acids. The V end was cut by 3 bases, the J end by 4 bases, with 12 bases between. CDR1 and CDR2 (germline): LNHDA, SQIVND (reference sequence).

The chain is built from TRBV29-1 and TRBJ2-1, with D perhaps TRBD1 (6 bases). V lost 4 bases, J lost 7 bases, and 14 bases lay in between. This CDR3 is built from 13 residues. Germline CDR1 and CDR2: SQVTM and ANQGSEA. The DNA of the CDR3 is TGCAGCGTTGGACAGGCCTTTGGGAATGAGCAGTTCTTC. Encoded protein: CSVGQAFGNEQFF.